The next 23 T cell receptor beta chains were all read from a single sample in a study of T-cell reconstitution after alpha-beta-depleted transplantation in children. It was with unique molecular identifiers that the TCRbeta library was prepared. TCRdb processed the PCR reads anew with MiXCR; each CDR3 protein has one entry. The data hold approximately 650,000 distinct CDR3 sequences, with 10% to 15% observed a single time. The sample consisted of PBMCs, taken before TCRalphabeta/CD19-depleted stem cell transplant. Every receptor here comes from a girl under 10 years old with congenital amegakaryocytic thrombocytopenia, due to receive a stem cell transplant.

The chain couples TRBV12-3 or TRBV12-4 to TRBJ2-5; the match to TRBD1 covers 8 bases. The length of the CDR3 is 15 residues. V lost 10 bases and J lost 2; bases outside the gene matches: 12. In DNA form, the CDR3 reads TGTGCCATATCATATATACAGGGGGTACAAGAGACCCAGTACTTC. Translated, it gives CAISYIQGVQETQYF.

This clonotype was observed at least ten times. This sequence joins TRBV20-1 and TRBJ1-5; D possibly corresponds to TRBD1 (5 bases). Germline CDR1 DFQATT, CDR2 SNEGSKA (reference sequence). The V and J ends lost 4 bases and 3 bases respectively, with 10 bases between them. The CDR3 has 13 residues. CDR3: CSAIKGPNQPQHF. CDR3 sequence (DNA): TGCAGTGCTATTAAGGGACCCAATCAGCCCCAGCATTTT.

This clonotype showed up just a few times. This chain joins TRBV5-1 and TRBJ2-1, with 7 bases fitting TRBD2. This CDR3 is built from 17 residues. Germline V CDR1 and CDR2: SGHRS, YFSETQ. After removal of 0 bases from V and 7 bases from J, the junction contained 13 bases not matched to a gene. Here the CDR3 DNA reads TGCGCCAGCAGCTTGGGGTCGGCGGGAGCCGGGCGGAATGAGCAGTTCTTC. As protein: CASSLGSAGAGRNEQFF.

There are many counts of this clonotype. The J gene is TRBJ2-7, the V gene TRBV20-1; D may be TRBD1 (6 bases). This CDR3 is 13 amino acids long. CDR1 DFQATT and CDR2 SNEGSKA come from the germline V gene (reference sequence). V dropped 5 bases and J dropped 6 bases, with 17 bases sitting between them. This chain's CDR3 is CSARLDRLSEQYF. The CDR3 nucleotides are TGCAGTGCTCGCCTGGACAGATTGTCCGAGCAGTACTTC.

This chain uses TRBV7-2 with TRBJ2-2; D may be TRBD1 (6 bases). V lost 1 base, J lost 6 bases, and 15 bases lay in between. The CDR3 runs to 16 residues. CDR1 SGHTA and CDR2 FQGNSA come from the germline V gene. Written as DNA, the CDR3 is TGTGCCAGCAGCTTAGTTCCAGGGGCGGTGGCCGGGGAGCTGTTTTTT. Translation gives CASSLVPGAVAGELFF. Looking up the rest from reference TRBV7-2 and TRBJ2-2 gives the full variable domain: GAGVSQSPSNKVTEKGKDVELRCDPISGHTALYWYRQSLGQGLEFLIYFQGNSAPDKSGLPSDRFSAERTGGSVSTLTIQRTQQEDSAVYLCASSLVPGAVAGELFFGEGSRLTVL.

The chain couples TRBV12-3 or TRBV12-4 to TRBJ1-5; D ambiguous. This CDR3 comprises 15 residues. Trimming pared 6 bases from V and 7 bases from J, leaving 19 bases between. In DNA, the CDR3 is TGTGCCAGCAGCGTGACCTGGTTGGCACGCCAGCCCCAGCATTTT. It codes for CASSVTWLARQPQHF.

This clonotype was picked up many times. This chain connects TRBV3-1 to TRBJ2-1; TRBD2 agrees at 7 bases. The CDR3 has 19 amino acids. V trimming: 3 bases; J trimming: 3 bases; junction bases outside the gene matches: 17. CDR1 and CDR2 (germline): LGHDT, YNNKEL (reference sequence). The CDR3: CASSHLSGFSLSFYNEQFF. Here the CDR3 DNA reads TGTGCCAGCAGCCATCTTAGCGGGTTCTCTCTAAGCTTCTACAATGAGCAGTTCTTC.

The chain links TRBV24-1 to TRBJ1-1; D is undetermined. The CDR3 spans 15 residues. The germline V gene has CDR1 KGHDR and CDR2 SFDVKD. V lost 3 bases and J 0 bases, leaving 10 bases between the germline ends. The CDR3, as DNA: TGTGCCACCAGTGATCCCCGGGCCATGAACACTGAAGCTTTCTTT. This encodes CATSDPRAMNTEAFF.

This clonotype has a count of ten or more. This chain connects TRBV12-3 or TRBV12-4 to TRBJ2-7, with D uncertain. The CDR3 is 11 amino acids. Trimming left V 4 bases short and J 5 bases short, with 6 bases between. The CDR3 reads CASSWVNEQYF. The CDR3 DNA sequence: TGTGCCAGCAGTTGGGTGAACGAGCAGTACTTC.

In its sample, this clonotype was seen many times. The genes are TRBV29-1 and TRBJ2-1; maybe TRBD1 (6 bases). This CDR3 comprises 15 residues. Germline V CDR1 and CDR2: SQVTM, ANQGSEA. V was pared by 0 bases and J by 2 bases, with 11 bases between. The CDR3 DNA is TGCAGCGTTGAAGATCTCAGGGGTGCCTACAATGAGCAGTTCTTC. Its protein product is CSVEDLRGAYNEQFF.

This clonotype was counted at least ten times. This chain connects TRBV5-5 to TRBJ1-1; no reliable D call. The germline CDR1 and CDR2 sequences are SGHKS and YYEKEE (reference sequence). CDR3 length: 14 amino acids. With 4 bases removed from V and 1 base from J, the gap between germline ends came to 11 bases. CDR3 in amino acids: CASSPPFTNTEAFF. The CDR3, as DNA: TGTGCCAGCAGCCCCCCATTCACGAACACTGAAGCTTTCTTT.

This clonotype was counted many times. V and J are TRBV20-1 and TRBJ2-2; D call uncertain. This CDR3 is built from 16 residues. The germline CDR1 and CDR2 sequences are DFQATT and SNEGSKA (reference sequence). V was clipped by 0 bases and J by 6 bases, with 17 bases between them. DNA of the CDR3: TGCAGTGCTAGAGAGGAAGGGCTAGAATACCCCGGGGAGCTGTTTTTT. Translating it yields CSAREEGLEYPGELFF.

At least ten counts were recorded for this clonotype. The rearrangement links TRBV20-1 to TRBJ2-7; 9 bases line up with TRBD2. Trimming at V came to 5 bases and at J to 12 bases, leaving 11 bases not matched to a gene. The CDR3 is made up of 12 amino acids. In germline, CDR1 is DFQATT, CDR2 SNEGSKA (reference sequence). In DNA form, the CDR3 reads TGCAGTGCTTCTGAGGGCGGGGGGGAACTGTACTTC. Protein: CSASEGGGELYF.

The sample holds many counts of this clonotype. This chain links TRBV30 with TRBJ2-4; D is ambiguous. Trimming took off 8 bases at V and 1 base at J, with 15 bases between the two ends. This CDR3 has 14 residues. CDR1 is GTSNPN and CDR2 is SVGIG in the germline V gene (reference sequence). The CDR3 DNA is TGTGCCGGTGAGCCGACCGGGGCCAAAAACATTCAGTACTTC. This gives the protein CAGEPTGAKNIQYF.

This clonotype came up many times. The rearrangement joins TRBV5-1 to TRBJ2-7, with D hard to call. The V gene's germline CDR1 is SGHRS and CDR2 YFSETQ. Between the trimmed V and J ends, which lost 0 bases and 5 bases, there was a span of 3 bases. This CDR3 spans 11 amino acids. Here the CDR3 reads CASSLDHEQYF. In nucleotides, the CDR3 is TGCGCCAGCAGCTTGGACCACGAGCAGTACTTC.

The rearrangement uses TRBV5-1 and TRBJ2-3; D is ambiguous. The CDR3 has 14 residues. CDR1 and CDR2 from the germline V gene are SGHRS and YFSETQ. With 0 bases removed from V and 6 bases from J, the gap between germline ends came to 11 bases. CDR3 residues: CASSLARVSDTQYF. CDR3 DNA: TGCGCCAGCAGCTTGGCTCGGGTTTCGGATACGCAGTATTTT. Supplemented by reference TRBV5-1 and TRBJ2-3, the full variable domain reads KAGVTQTPRYLIKTRGQQVTLSCSPISGHRSVSWYQQTPGQGLQFLFEYFSETQRNKGNFPGRFSGRQFSNSRSEMNVSTLELGDSALYLCASSLARVSDTQYFGPGTRLTVL.

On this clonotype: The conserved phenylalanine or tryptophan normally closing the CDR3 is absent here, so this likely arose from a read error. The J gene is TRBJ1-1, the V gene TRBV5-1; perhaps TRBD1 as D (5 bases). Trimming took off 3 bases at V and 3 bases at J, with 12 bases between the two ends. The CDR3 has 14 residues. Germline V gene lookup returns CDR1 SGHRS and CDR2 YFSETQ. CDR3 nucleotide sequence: TGCGCCAGCAGCTCGGGGGAACTGGACACTGAAGCTTTCCTT. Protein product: CASSSGELDTEAFL.

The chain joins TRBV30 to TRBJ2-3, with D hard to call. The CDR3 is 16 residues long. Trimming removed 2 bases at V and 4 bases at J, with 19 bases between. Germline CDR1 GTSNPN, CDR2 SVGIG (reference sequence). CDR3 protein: CAWSQAAGHISDTQYF. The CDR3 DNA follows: TGTGCCTGGAGTCAGGCGGCCGGGCACATTTCAGATACGCAGTATTTT.

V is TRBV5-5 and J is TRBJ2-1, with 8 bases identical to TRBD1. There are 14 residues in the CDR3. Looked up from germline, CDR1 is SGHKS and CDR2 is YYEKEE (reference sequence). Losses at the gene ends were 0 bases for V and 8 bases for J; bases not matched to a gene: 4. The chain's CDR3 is CASSLEQGVYEQFF. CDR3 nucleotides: TGTGCCAGCAGCTTGGAACAGGGGGTTTATGAGCAGTTCTTC.

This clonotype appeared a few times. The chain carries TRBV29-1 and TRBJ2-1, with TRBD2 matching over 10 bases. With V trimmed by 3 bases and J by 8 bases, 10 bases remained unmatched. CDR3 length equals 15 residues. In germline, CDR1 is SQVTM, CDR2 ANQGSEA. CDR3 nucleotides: TGCAGCGTTGACCTAGCGGGAGCCCCTCTCGATGAGCAGTTCTTC. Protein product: CSVDLAGAPLDEQFF.

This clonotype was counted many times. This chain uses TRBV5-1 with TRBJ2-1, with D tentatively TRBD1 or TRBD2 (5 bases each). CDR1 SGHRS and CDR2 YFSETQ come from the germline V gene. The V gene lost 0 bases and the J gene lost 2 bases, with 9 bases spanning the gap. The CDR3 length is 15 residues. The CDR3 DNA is TGCGCCAGCAGCTTGGCGGGGCACCCCTACAATGAGCAGTTCTTC. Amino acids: CASSLAGHPYNEQFF. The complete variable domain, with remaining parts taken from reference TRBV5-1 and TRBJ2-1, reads KAGVTQTPRYLIKTRGQQVTLSCSPISGHRSVSWYQQTPGQGLQFLFEYFSETQRNKGNFPGRFSGRQFSNSRSEMNVSTLELGDSALYLCASSLAGHPYNEQFFGPGTRLTVL.

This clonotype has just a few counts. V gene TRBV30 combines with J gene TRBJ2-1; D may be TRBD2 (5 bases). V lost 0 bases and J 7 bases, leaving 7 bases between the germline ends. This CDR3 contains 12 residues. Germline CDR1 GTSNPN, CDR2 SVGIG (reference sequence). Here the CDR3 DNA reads TGTGCCTGGAGTGTGGGAGTGAATGAGCAGTTCTTC. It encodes CAWSVGVNEQFF.

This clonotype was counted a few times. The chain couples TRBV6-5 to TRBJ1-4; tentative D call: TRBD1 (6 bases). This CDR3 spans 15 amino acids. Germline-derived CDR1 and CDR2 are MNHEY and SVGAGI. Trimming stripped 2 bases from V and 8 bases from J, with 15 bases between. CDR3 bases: TGTGCCAGCAGTTACATGGCGGGGGGCAGGGAAAAACTGTTTTTT. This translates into CASSYMAGGREKLFF.